This is a list of T cell receptor beta chains from one sample in a study of blood T cell repertoires in COVID-19. Using immunoSEQ multiplex PCR, the repertoire was profiled, and TCRdb retains in-frame clones only, with some absent. Of fewer than 200,000 clones listed, roughly 88% are singletons. The specimen sequenced was PBMCs or T cells enriched from blood (not recorded which). The origin of the receptors is a woman aged 18-29 years who had recovered from COVID-19. Both conserved end residues are part of each CDR3. Fields, in order: V gene, J gene, CDR3 protein.

V gene: TRBV5-1
J gene: TRBJ2-3
CDR3 protein: CASSLGLAVYSTDTQYF

V gene: TRBV28
J gene: TRBJ1-5
CDR3 protein: CASSWQPYSNQPQHF

V gene: TRBV7-9
J gene: TRBJ1-3
CDR3 protein: CASSLAGHSGNTIYF

V gene: TRBV7-2
J gene: TRBJ1-1
CDR3 protein: CASSFRGTNTEAFF

V gene: TRBV18
J gene: TRBJ2-3
CDR3 protein: CASSPTGWADTQYF

V gene: TRBV5-1
J gene: TRBJ2-7
CDR3 protein: CASSPRTGFSYEQYF

V gene: TRBV28
J gene: TRBJ2-3
CDR3 protein: CASSSGGQGASDTQYF

V gene: TRBV5-1
J gene: TRBJ2-1
CDR3 protein: CASSWDSGAYNEQFF

V gene: TRBV27
J gene: TRBJ2-2
CDR3 protein: CASSLAGTGELFF

V gene: TRBV2
J gene: TRBJ2-7
CDR3 protein: CASSDGRVGEQYF

V gene: TRBV19
J gene: TRBJ1-2
CDR3 protein: CASIGQGRFAGYTF

V gene: TRBV9
J gene: TRBJ1-1
CDR3 protein: CASSVGRLNTEAFF

V gene: TRBV6-5
J gene: TRBJ1-5
CDR3 protein: CASSGGLHTNQPQHF

V gene: TRBV19
J gene: TRBJ1-6
CDR3 protein: CASSTNRADNSPLHF

V gene: TRBV6-5
J gene: TRBJ2-7
CDR3 protein: CASVPQGSEQYF

V gene: TRBV11-2
J gene: TRBJ2-1
CDR3 protein: CASSLVGTSGRVDEQFF

V gene: TRBV30
J gene: TRBJ1-4
CDR3 protein: CAWGTVYNEKLFF

V gene: TRBV7-9
J gene: TRBJ2-2
CDR3 protein: CASSSTTTGELFF

V gene: TRBV28
J gene: TRBJ1-2
CDR3 protein: CASSLWGPYYGYTF

V gene: TRBV19
J gene: TRBJ2-7
CDR3 protein: CASSTQGVIYEQYF

V gene: TRBV5-1
J gene: TRBJ2-2
CDR3 protein: CASSFRGSGTGELFF

V gene: TRBV24-1
J gene: TRBJ2-7
CDR3 protein: CATSHRDRPYEQYF

V gene: TRBV7-8
J gene: TRBJ1-5
CDR3 protein: CASSLVQAGVRGSNQPQHF

V gene: TRBV2
J gene: TRBJ2-7
CDR3 protein: CASSPEPGSHYEQYF

V gene: TRBV27
J gene: TRBJ1-1
CDR3 protein: CASSLTTGGTEAFF

V gene: TRBV4-3
J gene: TRBJ2-1
CDR3 protein: CASSQDPWTGGQGDYNEQFF

V gene: TRBV19
J gene: TRBJ2-1
CDR3 protein: CASSRTSGTLYNEQFF

V gene: TRBV2
J gene: TRBJ2-1
CDR3 protein: CASSEPPLGDIWAIDEQFF

V gene: TRBV19
J gene: TRBJ2-3
CDR3 protein: CASNPRGTTDTQYF

V gene: TRBV30
J gene: TRBJ2-4
CDR3 protein: CAWESGTGNVKNIQYF

V gene: TRBV18
J gene: TRBJ1-1
CDR3 protein: CASSDTGNTEAFF

V gene: TRBV5-4
J gene: TRBJ2-1
CDR3 protein: CASSMDANNEQFF

V gene: TRBV5-1
J gene: TRBJ1-1
CDR3 protein: CASSPRGDTEAFF

V gene: TRBV11-2
J gene: TRBJ2-2
CDR3 protein: CASIKRGGGTGELFF

V gene: TRBV6-5
J gene: TRBJ1-4
CDR3 protein: CASSYRNEKLFF

V gene: TRBV7-3
J gene: TRBJ2-3
CDR3 protein: CASSLQGIPTDTQYF

V gene: TRBV27
J gene: TRBJ1-1
CDR3 protein: CASSPGTATPEAFF

V gene: TRBV5-6
J gene: TRBJ2-1
CDR3 protein: CASSYLAGDNEQFF

V gene: TRBV13
J gene: TRBJ2-5
CDR3 protein: CASSLGQFREETQYF

V gene: TRBV18
J gene: TRBJ1-1
CDR3 protein: CASSSSVNTEAFF

V gene: TRBV5-5
J gene: TRBJ2-7
CDR3 protein: CASSLSGTASYEQYF

V gene: TRBV19
J gene: TRBJ1-1
CDR3 protein: CASTWGQRNTEAFF

V gene: TRBV7-9
J gene: TRBJ1-4
CDR3 protein: CASSSYTTGTGGFNEKLFF

V gene: TRBV27
J gene: TRBJ2-2
CDR3 protein: CASSSPSGGAGGELFF

V gene: TRBV27
J gene: TRBJ1-1
CDR3 protein: CASSLVLGGANTEAFF

V gene: TRBV2
J gene: TRBJ2-3
CDR3 protein: CATKKSGGRSTDTQYF

V gene: TRBV3-1/TRBV3-2
J gene: TRBJ2-3
CDR3 protein: CASSQGVWGRAEDTQYF

V gene: TRBV14
J gene: TRBJ2-7
CDR3 protein: CASSLGGPPYEQYF

V gene: TRBV9
J gene: TRBJ2-1
CDR3 protein: CASSVADSNNEQFF

V gene: TRBV27
J gene: TRBJ1-1
CDR3 protein: CASIGGMDTEAFF

V gene: TRBV3-1/TRBV3-2
J gene: TRBJ2-3
CDR3 protein: CASSQVGEGTDTQYF